The clone carrying this T cell receptor beta chain occurred many times. TCRbeta libraries were built with three rounds of nested PCR, modified from ARM-PCR. Each CDR3 protein is one row after TCRdb ran MiXCR on the multiplex PCR reads. This sample has fewer than 120,000 distinct CDR3 sequences, with under 90% found just once. The CDR3 spans 14 residues. V was pared by 6 bases and J by 0 bases, with 15 bases between. Germline CDR1 and CDR2: DFQATT and SNEGSKA (reference sequence). This record comes from a study of tumor and adjacent non-tumor tissue in lung cancer. No cell sorting was done before RNA was extracted from the tissue.

The sequenced sample consisted of lung tumor tissue. The genes are TRBV20-1 and TRBJ2-7; D call uncertain. The clonotype originates from a man in his 70s with non-small cell lung cancer. The CDR3, as DNA: TGCAGTGCCCCTCGTAGTGCTAGCTCCTACGAGCAGTACTTC. This encodes CSAPRSASSYEQYF.